This T cell receptor beta chain was captured by sequencing in a study of OX40 agonist ivuxolimab in advanced cancers. Measured with immunoSEQ multiplex PCR; TCRdb has only the in-frame clones, and not every one. This sample yields about 76,000 clones, of which less than 90% are seen a single time; less than 4% belongs to the top ten. CDR3 length: 15 residues. CDR1 and CDR2 from the germline V gene are MNHEY and SMNVEV (reference sequence). With 5 bases removed from V and 5 bases from J, the gap between germline ends came to 15 bases. Sequencing was performed on CD4+ or CD8+ T cells sorted from blood, taken in a trial of the OX40 agonist ivuxolimab. This chain joins TRBV27 and TRBJ1-4, with D tentatively TRBD1 (5 bases). The sequence derives from an adult with an advanced solid tumor such as melanoma, head and neck, liver or kidney cancer. CDR3 DNA: TGTGCCAGCAGTCTTGAGGGACGGGCGAATGAAAAACTGTTTTTT. This codes for CASSLEGRANEKLFF.